The present TCR beta chain was sequenced within a study of blood T cell repertoires in COVID-19. Study-level background: COVID-19 samples from acute and convalescent phases originated in the United States, Italy and Spain. Sources were T cells, B-cell-depleted T cells, or PBMCs; the material itself was cDNA or gDNA.

Trimming at V came to 11 bases and at J to 4 bases, leaving 13 bases not matched to a gene. The CDR3 is made up of 15 amino acids. Germline CDR1 is SNHLY and CDR2 is FYNNEI. Source study methods: Amplification of reference gene primers provided the estimated nucleated cell counts. TCRdb keeps only in-frame clones here, not all; method: immunoSEQ multiplex PCR. V and J calls and clone size follow that table, whereas D and trimming were derived from the DNA. The sample has some 140,000 clones; less than 90% are singletons. In terms of age and location, participants ranged from roughly 18 to 90 years and lived in under 30 US areas.

The clonotype was recovered from a man aged 35 to 55 with acute COVID-19. Sequencing used PBMCs or T cells enriched from blood (not recorded which). This rearrangement joins TRBV2 to TRBJ2-7, with 11 bases lining up with TRBD1. The CDR3 bases are TGTGCCGGCACCCCCCCCGGGACAGGGGGATACGAGCAGTACTTC. It is translated as CAGTPPGTGGYEQYF.